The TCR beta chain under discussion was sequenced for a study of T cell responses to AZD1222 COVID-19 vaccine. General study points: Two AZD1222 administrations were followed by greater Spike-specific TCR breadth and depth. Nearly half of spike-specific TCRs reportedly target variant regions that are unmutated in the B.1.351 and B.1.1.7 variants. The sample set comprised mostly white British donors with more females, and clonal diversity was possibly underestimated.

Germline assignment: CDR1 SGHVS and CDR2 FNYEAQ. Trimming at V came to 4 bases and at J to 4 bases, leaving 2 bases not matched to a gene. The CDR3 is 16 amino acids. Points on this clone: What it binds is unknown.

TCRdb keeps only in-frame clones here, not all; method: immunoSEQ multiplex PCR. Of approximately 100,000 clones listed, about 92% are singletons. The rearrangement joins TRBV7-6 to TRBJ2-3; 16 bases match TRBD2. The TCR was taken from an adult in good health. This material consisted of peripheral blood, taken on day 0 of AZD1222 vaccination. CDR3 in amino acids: CASSSGTSGRADTQYF. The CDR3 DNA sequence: TGTGCCAGCAGCTCCGGGACTAGCGGGAGGGCAGATACGCAGTATTTT.